These 5 T cell receptor beta chains share one sample of origin, sequenced in a study of control samples from healthy donors and cancer patients. This table comes from immunoSEQ multiplex PCR, and its TCRdb copy is limited to in-frame clones, with some not included. Here the sample spans about 160,000 clones, around 94% being singletons. Sequencing input: PBMCs. All receptors come from a man aged 55 to 70 with colorectal cancer.

The chain combines TRBV30 with TRBJ1-5; possibly TRBD1 for D (6 bases). Looked up from germline, CDR1 is GTSNPN and CDR2 is SVGIG (reference sequence). V was shortened by 2 bases and J by 4 bases, with 27 bases between the two germline ends. This CDR3 contains 19 residues. The CDR3 DNA follows: TGTGCCTGGAGTTCGCCCCCGGGACAACGGGGGAATAGGAATCAGCCCCAGCATTTT. It encodes CAWSSPPGQRGNRNQPQHF.

J is TRBJ2-2 and V is TRBV7-8; 7 bases map to TRBD2. Trimming removed 5 bases from V and 3 bases from J; junction bases left unmatched: 12. Germline V CDR1 and CDR2: SGHVS, FQNEAQ. The CDR3 length is 17 residues. Written as DNA, the CDR3 is TGTGCCAGCAGCCCCCAACAACTAGCGAGCTACACCGGGGAGCTGTTTTTT. This codes for CASSPQQLASYTGELFF.

The chain recombines TRBV4-1 with TRBJ2-4, with D possibly being TRBD1 (5 bases). The length of the CDR3 is 18 residues. The V end lost 4 bases, the J end lost 1 base, and 20 bases lay between the germline ends. Germline CDR1 is MGHRA and CDR2 is YSYEKL. CDR3 nucleotides: TGCGCCAGCAGCCGGACGGTTTTAATTGGGGCCGCCAAAAACATTCAGTACTTC. It codes for CASSRTVLIGAAKNIQYF.

J is TRBJ1-6 and V is TRBV27; unclear D gene. V lost 6 bases and J lost 1, with 16 bases in between. CDR1 and CDR2 (germline): MNHEY, SMNVEV (reference sequence). The CDR3 extends over 17 amino acids. The CDR3 is CASRSGTGSSYNSPLHF. The CDR3, as DNA: TGTGCCAGCAGGTCCGGAACGGGGAGTTCCTATAATTCACCCCTCCACTTT.

This clone was detected once. Its ends do not fully match the called genes, so a read error is possible. The chain is built from TRBV6-6 and TRBJ1-5; maybe TRBD1 (5 bases). The CDR3 consists of 14 residues. The germline CDR1 and CDR2 sequences are MNHNY and SVGAGI (reference sequence). The CDR3 protein is CASTHGTENRPQHF. The CDR3 DNA is TGTGCCAGCACCCATGGGACGGAGAATCGGCCCCAGCATTTT.